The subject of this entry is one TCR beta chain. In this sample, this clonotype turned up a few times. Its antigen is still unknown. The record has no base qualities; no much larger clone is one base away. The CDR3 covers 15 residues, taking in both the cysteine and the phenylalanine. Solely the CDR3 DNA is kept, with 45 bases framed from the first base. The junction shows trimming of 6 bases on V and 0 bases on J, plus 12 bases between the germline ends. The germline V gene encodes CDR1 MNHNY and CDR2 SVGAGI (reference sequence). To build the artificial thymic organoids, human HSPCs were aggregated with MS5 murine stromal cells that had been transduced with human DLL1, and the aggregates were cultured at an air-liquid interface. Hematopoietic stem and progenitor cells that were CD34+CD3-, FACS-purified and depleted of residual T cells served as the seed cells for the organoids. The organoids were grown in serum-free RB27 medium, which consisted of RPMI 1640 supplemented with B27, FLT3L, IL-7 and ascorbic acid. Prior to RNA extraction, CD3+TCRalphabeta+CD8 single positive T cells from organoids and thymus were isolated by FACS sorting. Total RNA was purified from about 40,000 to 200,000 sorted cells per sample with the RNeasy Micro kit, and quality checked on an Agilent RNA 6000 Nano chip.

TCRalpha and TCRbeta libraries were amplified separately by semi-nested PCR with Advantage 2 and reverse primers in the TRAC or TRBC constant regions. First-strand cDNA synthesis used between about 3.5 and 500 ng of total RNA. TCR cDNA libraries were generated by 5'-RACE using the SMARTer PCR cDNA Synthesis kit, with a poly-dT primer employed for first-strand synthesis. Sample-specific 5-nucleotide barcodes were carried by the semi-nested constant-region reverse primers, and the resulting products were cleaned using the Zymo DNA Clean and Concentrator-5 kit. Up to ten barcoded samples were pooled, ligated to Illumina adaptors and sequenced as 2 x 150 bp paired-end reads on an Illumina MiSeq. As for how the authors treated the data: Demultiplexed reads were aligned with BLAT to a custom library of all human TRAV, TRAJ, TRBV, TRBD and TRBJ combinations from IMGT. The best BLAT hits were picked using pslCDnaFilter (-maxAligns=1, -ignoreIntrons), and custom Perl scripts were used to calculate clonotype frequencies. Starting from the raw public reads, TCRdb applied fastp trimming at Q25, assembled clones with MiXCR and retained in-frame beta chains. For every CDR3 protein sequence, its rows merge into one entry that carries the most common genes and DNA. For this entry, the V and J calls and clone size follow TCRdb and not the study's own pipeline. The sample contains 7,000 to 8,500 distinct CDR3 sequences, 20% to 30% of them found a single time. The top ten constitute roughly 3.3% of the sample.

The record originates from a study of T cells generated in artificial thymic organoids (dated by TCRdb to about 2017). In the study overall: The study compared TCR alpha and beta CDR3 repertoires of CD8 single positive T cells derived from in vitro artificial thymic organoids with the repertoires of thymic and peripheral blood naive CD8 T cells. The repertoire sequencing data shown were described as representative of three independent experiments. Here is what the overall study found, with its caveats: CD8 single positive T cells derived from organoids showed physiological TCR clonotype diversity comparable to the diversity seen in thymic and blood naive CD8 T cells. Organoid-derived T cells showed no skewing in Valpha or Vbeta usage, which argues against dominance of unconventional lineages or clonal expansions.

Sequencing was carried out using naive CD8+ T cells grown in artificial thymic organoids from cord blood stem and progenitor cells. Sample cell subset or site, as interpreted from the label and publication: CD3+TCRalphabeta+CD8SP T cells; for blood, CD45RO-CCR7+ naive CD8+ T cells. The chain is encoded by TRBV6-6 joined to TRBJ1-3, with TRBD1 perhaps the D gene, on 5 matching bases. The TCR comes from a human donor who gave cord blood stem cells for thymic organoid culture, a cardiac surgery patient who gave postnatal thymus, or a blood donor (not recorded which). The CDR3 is CASRGLKLSGNTIYF. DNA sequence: TGTGCCAGCAGGGGACTCAAACTCTCTGGAAACACCATATATTTT.